This entry concerns a single TCR beta chain. This sample is part of a study of cytomegalovirus exposure and HLA in healthy donors. The PCR ran on 60 Vbeta and 13 Jbeta primers. Here immunoSEQ multiplex PCR was the method, and the copy in TCRdb shows in-frame clones only, minus some. The sample consists of about 140,000 clones, roughly 78% of them appearing once. The germline gives CDR1 SGHNT, CDR2 YENEEA. The CDR3 totals 13 residues. Between the trimmed V and J ends, which lost 0 bases and 1 base, there was a span of 3 bases. This receptor was taken from a female donor in good health and CMV-seronegative. The chain employs TRBV11-3 and TRBJ1-1; D gene unclear. Sequencing was performed on PBMCs. DNA for the CDR3: TGTGCCAGCAGCTTAGAGGCGAACACTGAAGCTTTCTTT. It yields the protein CASSLEANTEAFF.